This entry features one TCR beta chain sequence. Its matching antigen is unknown. These data originate in a study of graft-versus-host responses after intestinal transplantation. Turning to the study itself: Anti-thymocyte globulin induction was given to all recipients, followed by tacrolimus and steroids for about 3 years.

J lost 3 bases, V lost 1 base, and 3 bases had no gene match. This CDR3 is built from 15 residues. Germline CDR1 and CDR2: MNHEY and SVGAGI. Data came from immunoSEQ multiplex PCR; TCRdb stores just in-frame clones and leaves some out. The sample comprises 60,000 to 80,000 clones, 80% to 95% of which are singletons, and about 1.3% rests with the top ten. Study-level points and caveats: Early post-transplant HvG declines showed an association with peak circulating GvH clone levels.

The clonotype was recovered from a human donor who received an intestinal transplant. The material sequenced was unstimulated CD8+ T cells sorted from spleen or lymph node cells, taken before intestinal transplant. V gene TRBV6-5 combines with J gene TRBJ1-2; 9 bases line up with TRBD1. CDR3 nucleotide sequence: TGTGCCAGCAGTTACTTGGGGACAGGGCACTATGGCTACACCTTC. Translating it yields CASSYLGTGHYGYTF.